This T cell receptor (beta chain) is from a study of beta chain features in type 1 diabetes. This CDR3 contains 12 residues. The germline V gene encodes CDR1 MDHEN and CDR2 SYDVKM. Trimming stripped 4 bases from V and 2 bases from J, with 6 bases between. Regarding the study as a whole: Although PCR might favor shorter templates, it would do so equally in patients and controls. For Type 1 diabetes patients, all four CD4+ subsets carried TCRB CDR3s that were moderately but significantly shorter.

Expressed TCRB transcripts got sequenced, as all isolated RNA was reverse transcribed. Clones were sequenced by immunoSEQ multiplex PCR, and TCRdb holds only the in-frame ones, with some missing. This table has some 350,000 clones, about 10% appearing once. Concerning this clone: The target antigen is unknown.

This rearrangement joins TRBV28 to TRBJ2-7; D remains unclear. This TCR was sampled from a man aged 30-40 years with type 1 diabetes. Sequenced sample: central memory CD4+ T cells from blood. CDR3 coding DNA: TGTGCCAGCAGTTCGCCAACCTACGAGCAGTACTTC. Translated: CASSSPTYEQYF. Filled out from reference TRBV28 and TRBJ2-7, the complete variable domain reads DVKVTQSSRYLVKRTGEKVFLECVQDMDHENMFWYRQDPGLGLRLIYFSYDVKMKEKGDIPEGYSVSREKKERFSLILESASTNQTSMYLCASSSPTYEQYFGPGTRLTVT.